A single sample is the source of the 7 T cell receptor beta chains below, sequenced in a study of blood T cell repertoires in COVID-19 (dated by TCRdb to 2018 to 2021). The library was produced with the immunoSEQ multiplex PCR assay. Here the immuneACCESS table is served through TCRdb, limited to in-frame sequences with V and J called. Missing clones are a known gap in these copies; in checked studies unresolved V genes cover under half, and the rest lacks a known reason. The sample table lists around 13,000 clones, about 83% of them with a count of one. The ten top clones hold 25% of the sample. Sequenced sample: peripheral blood. Receptor source: a man aged 35 to 55 with active or convalescent COVID-19.

The chain joins TRBV4-3 to TRBJ2-2; weak D call: TRBD1 (5 bases). There are 14 residues in the CDR3. V was pared by 0 bases and J by 7 bases, with 9 bases between. Germline CDR1 LGHNA, CDR2 YSLEER. The CDR3 DNA reads as TGCGCCAGCAGCCAAGATGGGGCAGGCGGGGAGCTGTTTTTT. It is translated as CASSQDGAGGELFF.

The chain uses TRBV9 and TRBJ2-1, with D possibly matching TRBD1 (5 bases). The V end was cut by 4 bases, the J end by 1 base, with 15 bases between. CDR1 is SGDLS and CDR2 is YYNGEE in the germline V gene. This CDR3 region has 16 residues. This CDR3 reads CASSSRPGASYNEQFF. The CDR3 nucleotides are TGTGCCAGCAGCTCCCGACCTGGGGCATCCTACAATGAGCAGTTCTTC.

The chain carries TRBV18 and TRBJ2-7, with D tentatively TRBD1 (6 bases). The CDR3 has 16 residues. Trimming left V 0 bases short and J 5 bases short, with 17 bases between. Per germline, CDR1 KGHSH and CDR2 LQKENI. The CDR3 coding sequence is TGTGCCAGCTCACCACCGGGCAGGGGAGAAACTAACGAGCAGTACTTC. Protein product: CASSPPGRGETNEQYF.

The V call is TRBV7-8, the J call TRBJ2-7; 9 bases agree with TRBD1. Germline loops: CDR1 SGHVS, CDR2 FQNEAQ. This CDR3 has 15 residues. V dropped 4 bases and J dropped 0; count of bases not matched to a gene: 4. In DNA, the CDR3 is TGTGCCAGCAGCTCCGGACAGGGGCCCTCCTACGAGCAGTACTTC. Its translation is CASSSGQGPSYEQYF.

The chain links TRBV10-3 to TRBJ2-7; 9 nucleotides line up with TRBD1. Trimming at V came to 4 bases and at J to 6 bases, leaving 4 bases not matched to a gene. The CDR3 has 13 residues. Germline V lookup: CDR1 ENHRY, CDR2 SYGVKD. Here the CDR3 reads CAISADRGREQYF. The CDR3 DNA is TGTGCCATCAGTGCGGACAGGGGCCGCGAGCAGTACTTC.

This clone was recorded once. The chain uses TRBV28 and TRBJ2-7; possible D gene TRBD2, 5 bases. Trimming stripped 5 bases from V and 2 bases from J, with 13 bases between. CDR1 and CDR2 (germline): MDHEN, SYDVKM. CDR3 length: 14 amino acids. CDR3 region: CASSTRRAAYEQYF. In DNA, the CDR3 is TGTGCCAGCAGTACTAGGCGGGCCGCCTACGAGCAGTACTTC.

The chain employs TRBV4-3 and TRBJ1-2; a weak D match, TRBD1 (5 bases). From germline, CDR1 is LGHNA and CDR2 YSLEER. Trimming took off 1 base at V and 2 bases at J, with 14 bases between the two ends. This CDR3 is built from 16 residues. The CDR3 is CASSQGAGINNYGYTF. For the CDR3, the DNA is TGCGCCAGCAGCCAAGGGGCAGGGATTAACAACTATGGCTACACCTTC.